This T cell receptor beta chain was found in a study of blood T cells in healthy people across ages. Across the study: Template switching caught about one barcoded beta molecule for each two T cells.

Study-level results: PBMCs left unsorted prevented a conclusive naive versus antigen-experienced comparison.

Sample-barcoded 5' priming and a J-beta primer mix drove a second PCR of about 6 to 12 cycles. Using its own MiXCR run on the 5' RACE reads, TCRdb lists one record per CDR3 protein. This sample carries hundreds of thousands of distinct CDR3 sequences, 56% of them seen once, and the ten largest clones take roughly 24%. All donors came from Russia, were Caucasian and healthy, and spanned ages roughly 6 to 95. Extraction yielded at least 5 micrograms of total RNA per sample. This clonotype was seen a handful of times. Its antigen is not identified. The CDR3 spans 14 residues. This receptor was taken from a man aged 40-55 years in good health. J is TRBJ2-7 and V is TRBV12-3 or TRBV12-4; 9 nucleotides match TRBD2. TRBJ2-5 explains the end of the DNA better; the J call may be wrong. Sequencing used blood. The CDR3, as DNA: TGTGCCAGCACCACTCTAGCGGGGCATGAGACCCAGTACTTC. It translates to CASTTLAGHETQYF.